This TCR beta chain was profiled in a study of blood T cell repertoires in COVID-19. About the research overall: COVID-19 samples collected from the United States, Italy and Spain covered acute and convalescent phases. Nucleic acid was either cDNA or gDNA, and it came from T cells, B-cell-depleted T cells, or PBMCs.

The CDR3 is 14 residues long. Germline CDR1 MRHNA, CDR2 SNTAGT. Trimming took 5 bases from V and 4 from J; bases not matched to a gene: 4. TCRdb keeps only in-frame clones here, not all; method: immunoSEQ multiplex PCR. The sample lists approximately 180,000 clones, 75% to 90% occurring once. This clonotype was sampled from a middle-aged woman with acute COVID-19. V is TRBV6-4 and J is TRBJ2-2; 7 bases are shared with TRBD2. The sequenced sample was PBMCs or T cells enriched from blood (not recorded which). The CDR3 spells CASSYERGTGELFF. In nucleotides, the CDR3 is TGTGCCAGCAGTTACGAGCGGGGCACCGGGGAGCTGTTTTTT.